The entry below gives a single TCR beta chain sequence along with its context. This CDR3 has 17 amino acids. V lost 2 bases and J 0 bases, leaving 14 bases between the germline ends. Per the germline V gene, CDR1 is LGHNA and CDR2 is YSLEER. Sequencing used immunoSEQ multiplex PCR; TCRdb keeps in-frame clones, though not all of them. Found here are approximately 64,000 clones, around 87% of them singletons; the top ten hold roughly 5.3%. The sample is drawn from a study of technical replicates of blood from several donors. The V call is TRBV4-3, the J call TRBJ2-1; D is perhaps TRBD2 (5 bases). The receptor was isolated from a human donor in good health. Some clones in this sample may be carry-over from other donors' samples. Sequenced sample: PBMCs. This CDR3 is CASSQPWRAPSYNEQFF. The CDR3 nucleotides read TGCGCCAGCAGCCAACCCTGGCGGGCCCCCTCCTACAATGAGCAGTTCTTC.